One sample yielded the 9 T cell receptor beta chains listed below, sequenced in a study of cytomegalovirus exposure and HLA in healthy donors. This table comes from immunoSEQ multiplex PCR, and its TCRdb copy is limited to in-frame clones, with some not included. The profile shows some 130,000 clones, roughly four fifths of them singletons. Sequencing was performed on PBMCs. These receptor sequences come from a woman between 25 and 40 years old in good health and CMV-seronegative.

The chain joins TRBV5-8 to TRBJ1-4; no clear D. CDR3 size: 14 residues. The germline CDR1 and CDR2 sequences are SGHTS and YDEGEE. With 4 bases removed from V and 0 bases from J, the gap between germline ends came to 7 bases. The CDR3 nucleotides read TGTGCCAGCAGCCAGGCTGCAACTAATGAAAAACTGTTTTTT. This gives the protein CASSQAATNEKLFF.

The chain links TRBV5-6 to TRBJ2-7; TRBD2 agrees at 9 bases. Germline values: CDR1 SGHDT, CDR2 YYEEEE. The CDR3 spans 14 residues. J gave up 1 base and V 5 bases, and 4 bases lay outside the gene matches. CDR3: CASRVSGGSYEQYF. CDR3 nucleotides: TGTGCCAGCAGAGTTAGCGGGGGATCCTACGAGCAGTACTTC.

CDR3 nucleotides: TGCGCCAGCAGCCAAGCCATAGCGGGGGGCGCGTGGGATGAGCAGTTCTTC. Translated, it gives CASSQAIAGGAWDEQFF. This chain links TRBV4-1 with TRBJ2-1, with 10 positions matching TRBD2. The CDR3 totals 17 residues. V gave up 1 base and J gave up 8 bases; unmatched junction bases: 11. Germline CDR1 MGHRA, CDR2 YSYEKL.

The V and J genes are TRBV5-4 and TRBJ1-1; TRBD1 aligns across 10 bases. CDR1 is SGHNT and CDR2 is YYREEE in the germline V gene (reference sequence). The CDR3 length is 15 residues. The J segment lost 3 bases and the V segment lost 5 bases, leaving 7 bases of the junction unmatched. In DNA form, the CDR3 reads TGTGCCAGCAGGAGACAGGGGGCAGGGTACACTGAAGCTTTCTTT. Residues: CASRRQGAGYTEAFF. The whole variable domain, filled in from reference TRBV5-4 and TRBJ1-1, reads ETGVTQSPTHLIKTRGQQVTLRCSSQSGHNTVSWYQQALGQGPQFIFQYYREEENGRGNFPPRFSGLQFPNYSSELNVNALELDDSALYLCASRRQGAGYTEAFFGQGTRLTVV.

The chain couples TRBV6-5 to TRBJ1-1; 9 nucleotides match TRBD1. V was pared by 6 bases and J by 3 bases, with 8 bases of the junction left unmatched. Looked up from germline, CDR1 is MNHEY and CDR2 is SVGAGI. The CDR3 spans 15 residues. In nucleotides, the CDR3 is TGTGCCAGCAGGGCGAACAGGGGGCAAGACACTGAAGCTTTCTTT. Translation: CASRANRGQDTEAFF.

This sequence joins TRBV19 and TRBJ1-1; D perhaps matches TRBD1 (6 bases). The length of the CDR3 is 15 residues. The V end was cut by 4 bases, the J end by 3 bases, with 15 bases between. Germline CDR1 is LNHDA and CDR2 is SQIVND (reference sequence). CDR3 amino acids: CASSTITGIYTEAFF. The CDR3 bases are TGTGCCAGTAGTACCATCACAGGGATTTACACTGAAGCTTTCTTT.

This clone was seen once. The chain links TRBV5-1 to TRBJ1-2; 9 nucleotides agree with TRBD1. CDR3 size: 16 residues. J was trimmed by 6 bases and V by 4 bases; bases with no gene match: 13. From germline, CDR1 is SGHRS and CDR2 YFSETQ. For the CDR3, the DNA is TGCGCCAGCAGCCCGCGTTCGGGACAGGGATATCATGGCTACACCTTC. Translating it yields CASSPRSGQGYHGYTF.

This chain joins TRBV5-1 and TRBJ1-1, with D perhaps matching TRBD1 (6 bases). Per germline, CDR1 SGHRS and CDR2 YFSETQ. Trimming took 0 bases from V and 0 from J, leaving 12 bases between them. The CDR3 contains 16 residues. The CDR3 bases are TGCGCCAGCAGCTTGGCCATAGGACAGATGAACACTGAAGCTTTCTTT. Protein: CASSLAIGQMNTEAFF.

This chain uses TRBV6-5 with TRBJ2-7; 8 positions agree with TRBD1. This CDR3 has 15 residues. The J segment lost 6 bases and the V segment lost 6 bases, leaving 13 bases of the junction unmatched. Germline loops: CDR1 MNHEY, CDR2 SVGAGI. CDR3 in DNA: TGTGCCAGCAGCCGACAGGGGAGTACACCGGCCGAGCAGTACTTC. Protein sequence: CASSRQGSTPAEQYF.